This entry features one T cell receptor (beta chain) sequence. The junction differs from germline at one of its ends, possibly a read error. In the original analysis: The authors estimated nucleated cell counts from reference gene primer amplification. Method: immunoSEQ multiplex PCR; TCRdb's copy keeps in-frame clones and lacks some. V, J and clone size derive from that table, while D and trimming were established from the DNA sequence. This repertoire shows approximately 100,000 clones, around 90% found once; its top ten account for roughly 4.3%. Germline V lookup: CDR1 SGHTA, CDR2 FQGNSA. There are 15 residues in the CDR3. These data are taken from a study of blood T cell repertoires in COVID-19. Study information: Donors in the United States, Italy and Spain gave samples during acute or convalescent COVID-19. Sources were T cells, B-cell-depleted T cells, or PBMCs; the material itself was cDNA or gDNA.

The rearrangement joins TRBV7-2 to TRBJ1-5; 9 positions match TRBD1. The source is a man between 65 and 85 years old with acute or convalescent COVID-19. The sample taken for sequencing was peripheral blood. This CDR3 reads CASTEGQGSIQPQHF. As DNA, the CDR3 is TGTGCCAGCACCGAGGGACAGGGCAGCATTCAGCCCCAGCATTTT.